Listed below are T cell receptor beta chains from one sample, sequenced in a study of T cell repertoires in cytomegalovirus infection. TCRdb reprocessed the reads with MiXCR, giving one entry per CDR3 protein. The table records 250,000 to 300,000 distinct CDR3 sequences, about 20% of them present only once. The antigens these receptors bind are not known. The source was cultured PBMCs, collected from culture after CMV antigen stimulation. The receptors shown here come from a human donor in good health (CMV status not recorded). Some clones in this sample may be carry-over from other donors' samples. Each CDR3 is given with its conserved first and last residue. A D gene is named only where the DNA matches it firmly. Clone size is not always given. Where it is, it says once, few, many or a class for expanded clones.

abundance	j_gene	d_gene	v_gene	CDR3nt	CDR3aa
once	TRBJ2-5	.	TRBV19	TGTGCCAGTAGTATAGCATCAGGGTCCCAAGAGACCCAGTACTTC	CASSIASGSQETQYF
many	TRBJ2-1	.	TRBV7-9	TGTGCCAGCAGCTTAGCGACAGTGAACAATGAGCAGTTCTTC	CASSLATVNNEQFF
.	TRBJ1-6	.	TRBV20-1	TGCAGTGCGCCGGGACGGAATAATTCACCCCTCCACTTT	CSAPGRNNSPLHF
many	TRBJ2-1	.	TRBV7-2	TGTGCCAGCAGCTTAGCACACGGGAGTAGGTATGAGCAGTTCTTC	CASSLAHGSRYEQFF
few	TRBJ2-1	.	TRBV7-9	TGTGCCAGCAGCTTCGGTGACTTTTACAATGAGCAGTTCTTC	CASSFGDFYNEQFF
few	TRBJ1-4	.	TRBV5-4	TGTGCCAGCAGCCCTCACAAAGGGACAACTAATGAAAAACTGTTTTTT	CASSPHKGTTNEKLFF
.	TRBJ1-2	.	TRBV9	TGTGCCAGCAGCGTAGAGGCTAGGGACTATGGCTACACCTTC	CASSVEARDYGYTF
.	TRBJ1-1	.	TRBV4-1	TGCGCCAGCAGCCAGGAGGGGGTCACTGAAGCTTTCTTT	CASSQEGVTEAFF
many	TRBJ1-2	.	TRBV5-8	TGTGCCAGCAGCCAGGAGGGAGGCTACACCTTC	CASSQEGGYTF
few	TRBJ2-1	TRBD2	TRBV20-1	TGCAGTGCGAGGGAGGGAAGCTCCTACAATGAGCAGTTCTTC	CSAREGSSYNEQFF